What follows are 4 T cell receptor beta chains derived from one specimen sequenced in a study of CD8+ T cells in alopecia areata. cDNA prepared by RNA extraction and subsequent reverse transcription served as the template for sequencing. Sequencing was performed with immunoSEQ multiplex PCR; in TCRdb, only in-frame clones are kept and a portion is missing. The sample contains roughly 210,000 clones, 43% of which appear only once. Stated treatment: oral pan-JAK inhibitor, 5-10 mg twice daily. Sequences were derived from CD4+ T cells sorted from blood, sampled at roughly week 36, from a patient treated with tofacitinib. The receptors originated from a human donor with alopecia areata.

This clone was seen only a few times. CDR3 sequence (DNA): TGTGCCAGCAGCCAAGAACTAGCGGGAGCAACGGAGCAGTTCTTC. This sequence encodes CASSQELAGATEQFF. This chain uses TRBV4-2 with TRBJ2-1; TRBD2 aligns across 11 bases. The V segment lost 0 bases and the J segment 10 bases; nucleotides outside the gene matches: 5. The CDR3 is made up of 15 amino acids. Germline CDR1 is LGHNA and CDR2 is YNFKEQ.

In nucleotides, the CDR3 is TGCGCCAGCAGCAAAATCGCTTCTGGGGCCAACGTCCTGACTTTC. This sequence encodes CASSKIASGANVLTF. The rearrangement uses TRBV5-1 and TRBJ2-6; D is unclear. The CDR3 length is 15 residues. Between the trimmed V and J ends, which lost 4 bases and 1 base, there was a span of 9 bases. Germline V gene lookup returns CDR1 SGHRS and CDR2 YFSETQ.

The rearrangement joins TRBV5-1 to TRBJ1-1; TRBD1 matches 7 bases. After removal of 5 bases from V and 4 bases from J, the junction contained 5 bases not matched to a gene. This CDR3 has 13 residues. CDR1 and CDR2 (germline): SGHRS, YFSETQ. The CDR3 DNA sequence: TGCGCCAGCAGGCCTTCAGGGGGCACTGAAGCTTTCTTT. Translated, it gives CASRPSGGTEAFF.

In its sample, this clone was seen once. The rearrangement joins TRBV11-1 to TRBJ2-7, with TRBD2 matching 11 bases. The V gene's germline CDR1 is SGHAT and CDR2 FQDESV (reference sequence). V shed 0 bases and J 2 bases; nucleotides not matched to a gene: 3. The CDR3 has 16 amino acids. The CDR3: CASSLAGTSGPYEQYF. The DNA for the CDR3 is TGTGCCAGCAGCTTAGCGGGGACTAGCGGACCCTACGAGCAGTACTTC.